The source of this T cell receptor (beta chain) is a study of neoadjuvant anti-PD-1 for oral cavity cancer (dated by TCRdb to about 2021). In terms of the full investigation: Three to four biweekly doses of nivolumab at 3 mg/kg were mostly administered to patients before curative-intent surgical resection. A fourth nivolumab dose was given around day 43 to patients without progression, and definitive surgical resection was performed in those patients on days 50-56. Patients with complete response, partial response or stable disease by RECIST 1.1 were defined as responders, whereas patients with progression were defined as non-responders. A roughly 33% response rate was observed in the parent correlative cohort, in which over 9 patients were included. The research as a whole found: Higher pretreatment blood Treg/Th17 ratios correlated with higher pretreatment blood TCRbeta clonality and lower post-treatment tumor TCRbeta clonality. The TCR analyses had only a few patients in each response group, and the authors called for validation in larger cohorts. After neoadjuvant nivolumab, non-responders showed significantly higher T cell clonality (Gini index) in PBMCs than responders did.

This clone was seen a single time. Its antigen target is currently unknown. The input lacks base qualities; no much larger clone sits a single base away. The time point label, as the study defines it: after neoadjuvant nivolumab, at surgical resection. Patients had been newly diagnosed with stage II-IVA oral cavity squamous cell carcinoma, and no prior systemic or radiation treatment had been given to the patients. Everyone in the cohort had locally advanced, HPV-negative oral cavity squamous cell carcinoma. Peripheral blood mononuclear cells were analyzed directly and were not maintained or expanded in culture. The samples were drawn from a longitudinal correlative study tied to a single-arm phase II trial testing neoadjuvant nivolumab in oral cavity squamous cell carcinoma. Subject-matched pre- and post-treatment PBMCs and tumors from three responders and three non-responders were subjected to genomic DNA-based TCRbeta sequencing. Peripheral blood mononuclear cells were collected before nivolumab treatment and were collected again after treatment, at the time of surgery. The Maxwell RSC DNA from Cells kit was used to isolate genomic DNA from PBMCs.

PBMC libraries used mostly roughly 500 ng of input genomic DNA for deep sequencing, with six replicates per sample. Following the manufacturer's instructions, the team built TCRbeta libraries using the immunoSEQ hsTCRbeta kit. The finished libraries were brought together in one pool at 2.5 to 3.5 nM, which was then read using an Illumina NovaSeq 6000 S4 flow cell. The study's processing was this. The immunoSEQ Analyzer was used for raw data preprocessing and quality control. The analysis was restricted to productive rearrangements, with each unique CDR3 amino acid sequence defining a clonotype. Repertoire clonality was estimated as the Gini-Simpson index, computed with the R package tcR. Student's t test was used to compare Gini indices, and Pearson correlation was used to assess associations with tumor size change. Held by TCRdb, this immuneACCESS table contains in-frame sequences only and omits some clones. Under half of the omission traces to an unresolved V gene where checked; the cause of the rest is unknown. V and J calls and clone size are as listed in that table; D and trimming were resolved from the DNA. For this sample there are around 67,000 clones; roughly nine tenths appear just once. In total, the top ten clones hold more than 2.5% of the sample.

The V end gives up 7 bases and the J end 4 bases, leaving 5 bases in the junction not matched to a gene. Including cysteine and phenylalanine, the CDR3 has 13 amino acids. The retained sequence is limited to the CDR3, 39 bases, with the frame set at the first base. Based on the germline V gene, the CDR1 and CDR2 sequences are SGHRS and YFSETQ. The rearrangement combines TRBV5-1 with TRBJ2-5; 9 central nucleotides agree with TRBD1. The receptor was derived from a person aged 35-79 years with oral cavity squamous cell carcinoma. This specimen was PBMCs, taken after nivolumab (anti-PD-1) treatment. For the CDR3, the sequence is CASATTGGETQYF. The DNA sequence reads TGCGCCAGCGCTACGACAGGGGGAGAGACCCAGTACTTC. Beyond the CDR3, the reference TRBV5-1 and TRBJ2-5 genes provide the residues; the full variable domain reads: KAGVTQTPRYLIKTRGQQVTLSCSPISGHRSVSWYQQTPGQGLQFLFEYFSETQRNKGNFPGRFSGRQFSNSRSEMNVSTLELGDSALYLCASATTGGETQYFGPGTRLLVL.